One T cell receptor (beta chain) is described in this entry. Its target is unknown. Distinct nucleotide sequences in the sample also encode this CDR3. There are 14 residues in the CDR3. Germline V gives CDR1 MDHEN, CDR2 SYDVKM. V shed 2 bases and J shed 4 bases, with 8 bases lying between them. Only in-frame clones appear in the TCRdb table, and some are missing; sequencing was by immunoSEQ multiplex PCR. Of some 140,000 clones listed, more than 75% are singletons. This entry comes from a study of T cell responses to AZD1222 COVID-19 vaccine. Study-level results: Only a handful of AZD1222 recipients, several in all, had baseline seropositivity. Spike-specific TCR repertoires showed rising breadth and depth after two AZD1222 doses. Vaccine-associated CD4 TCRs spanned spike, dominant at 160-218 and 743-854. In all cases, repertoires were sampled only after the peak T cell response.

The receptor comes from an adult in good health. The starting material was peripheral blood, obtained on day 0 of AZD1222 vaccination. The chain employs TRBV28 and TRBJ1-4; weak D call: TRBD1 (5 bases). CDR3 in amino acids: CASSLGGVNEKLFF. CDR3 nucleotides: TGTGCCAGCAGTTTAGGGGGGGTTAATGAAAAACTGTTTTTT.